The entry that follows covers one T cell receptor beta chain sequence. The data are from a study of OX40 agonist ivuxolimab in advanced cancers. The overall study: Ivuxolimab is an agonistic anti-OX40 (CD134) antibody, and patients were treated with it.

The CDR3 has 15 amino acids. V dropped 5 bases and J dropped 2 bases, with 10 bases sitting between them. Germline-derived CDR1 and CDR2 are SGHTA and FQGTGA. Data came from immunoSEQ multiplex PCR; TCRdb stores just in-frame clones and leaves some out. The sample lists over 60,000 clones, 88% occurring once. The sequence came from an adult with an advanced solid tumor such as melanoma, head and neck, liver or kidney cancer. The V and J genes are TRBV7-3 and TRBJ2-6, with D perhaps TRBD1 (7 bases). The specimen comprised CD4+ or CD8+ T cells sorted from blood, sampled in a trial of the OX40 agonist ivuxolimab. The CDR3 here is CASSRRGAGANVLTF. As DNA, the CDR3 is TGTGCCAGCAGCCGCAGGGGGGCTGGGGCCAACGTCCTGACTTTC. The variable domain in full, with the rest retrieved from reference TRBV7-3 and TRBJ2-6, is GAGVSQTPSNKVTEKGKYVELRCDPISGHTALYWYRQSLGQGPEFLIYFQGTGAADDSGLPNDRFFAVRPEGSVSTLKIQRTERGDSAVYLCASSRRGAGANVLTFGAGSRLTVL.